The clone carrying this TCR beta chain occurred a few times. This record belongs to a study of blood T cell repertoires in COVID-19. Study as a whole: Sites across the United States, Italy and Spain contributed samples from acute and convalescent COVID-19.

Germline V gene lookup returns CDR1 LGHNA and CDR2 YSLEER. The CDR3 spans 17 residues. J was trimmed by 7 bases and V by 3 bases; bases with no gene match: 14. Original handling: How many nucleated cells were present was estimated from reference gene primer amplification. TCRdb's copy holds only in-frame clones and misses some; the assay was immunoSEQ multiplex PCR. V and J calls and clone size are copied from that table; D and trimming were computed from the DNA. Found here are 55,000 to 75,000 clones, 81% of them singletons; the top ten hold approximately 14%. The clonotype comes from an elderly man with acute or convalescent COVID-19. The material sequenced was peripheral blood. The J gene is TRBJ2-1, the V gene TRBV4-3; 8 bases match TRBD2. The CDR3 coding sequence is TGCGCCAGCAGCCAGTACGCTAGCGGGTCTGTAGGAAATGAGCAGTTCTTC. Its protein product is CASSQYASGSVGNEQFF.